The clone carrying this T cell receptor (beta chain) was seen only a few times. Its antigen remains unknown. The assay that was used to sequence DNA from cultured CD4+ T cells was the Oncomine TCR Beta short-read assay. TCRdb independently ran MiXCR on the PCR reads; one entry per CDR3 protein. The sample lists around 16,000 distinct CDR3 sequences; 30% to 45% were seen once. The CDR3 extends over 12 amino acids. Germline CDR1 reads ENHRY; CDR2 reads SYGVKD. Between the trimmed V and J ends, which lost 4 bases and 4 bases, there was a span of 4 bases. The data were obtained in a study of vaccination and CD4 T cells after COVID-19. As to treatment: roughly nine-day PBMC culture with coronavirus spike peptide pools or control peptides (ViraFEST assay). For ViraFEST, peptide pools expanded antigen-specific T cells, after which the TCRs were sequenced. Study outcomes and limitations: The study found median SARS-CoV-2-reactive clonotypes rising from around 20 to 38, not significantly.

Input material: cultured CD4+ T cells from blood. This TCR was recovered from a human donor with COVID-19. This chain uses TRBV10-3 with TRBJ2-2; D is uncertain. The CDR3 loop is CAISGLTGELFF. The CDR3 DNA reads TGTGCCATCAGTGGCCTCACCGGGGAGCTGTTTTTT.